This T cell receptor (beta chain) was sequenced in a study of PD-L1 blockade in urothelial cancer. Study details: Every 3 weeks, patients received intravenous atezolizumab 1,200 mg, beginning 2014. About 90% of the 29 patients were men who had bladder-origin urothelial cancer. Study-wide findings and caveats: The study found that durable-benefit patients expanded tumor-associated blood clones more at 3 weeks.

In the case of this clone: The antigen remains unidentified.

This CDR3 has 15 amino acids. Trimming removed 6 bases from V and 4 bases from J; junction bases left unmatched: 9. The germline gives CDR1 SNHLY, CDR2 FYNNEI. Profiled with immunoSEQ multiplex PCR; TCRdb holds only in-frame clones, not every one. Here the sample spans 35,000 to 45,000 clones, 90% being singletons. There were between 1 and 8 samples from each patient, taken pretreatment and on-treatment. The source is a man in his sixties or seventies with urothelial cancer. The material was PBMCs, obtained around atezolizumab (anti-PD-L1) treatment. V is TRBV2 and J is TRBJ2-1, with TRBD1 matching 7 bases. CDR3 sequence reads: CASRTGTAGYNEQFF. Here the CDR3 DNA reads TGTGCCAGCAGAACCGGGACAGCCGGGTACAATGAGCAGTTCTTC.